Sequencing of this TCR beta chain was carried out in a study of shared clonotypes between healthy human individuals. Researchers ran the assay at a deep level. Only in-frame clones appear in the TCRdb table, and some are missing; sequencing was by immunoSEQ multiplex PCR. Of 950,000 to 1,300,000 clones in the sample, around 76% were seen once. The study's findings and limits: The low donor count limited represented genetic and exposure-history diversity. A generally larger estimated richness was seen in naive subsets than in memory subsets.

Germline V gene sequence: CDR1 MDHEN, CDR2 SYDVKM. The CDR3 runs 12 residues. Trimming removed 6 bases from V and 6 bases from J, with 8 bases in between. Comments on this clone: Antigen: not known.

The V and J genes are TRBV28 and TRBJ1-4, with a tentative D call TRBD1 (6 bases). The clonotype comes from a man between 18 and 29 years old in good health. Sequenced: memory CD4+ T cells sorted from blood. The subset here: CD45RA-negative fraction. In DNA, the CDR3 is TGTGCCAGCAGAGGGGGGGATGAAAAACTGTTTTTT. Translating gives CASRGGDEKLFF. The full variable domain, rest sourced from reference TRBV28 and TRBJ1-4, is DVKVTQSSRYLVKRTGEKVFLECVQDMDHENMFWYRQDPGLGLRLIYFSYDVKMKEKGDIPEGYSVSREKKERFSLILESASTNQTSMYLCASRGGDEKLFFGSGTQLSVL.